This T cell receptor (beta chain) appears in the sequencing data of a study of HIV-infected children after antiretroviral therapy interruption (dated by TCRdb to between 2017 and 2020). Context from the whole study: Eight children, all with CD4+ count above 500 and viral load below 50 copies/ml, were included, of whom four were on planned treatment interruption and four were on continuous treatment. Recorded exposure to EBV and CMV was present in most of the participating children. For the interruption arm, samples were taken at week 0, at week 12, at the end of interruption (week 24 or 48), and roughly 3 years after the study ended. In the continuous-treatment arm, samples from corresponding weeks 0, 48 and 150 were analyzed. The interruption group had a median age of around 9.5 years, and the continuous treatment group had a median age of 8 years. TCR repertoires were compared between children on planned treatment interruption and children on continuous antiretroviral treatment, alongside thymic output measurements.

Summary of the overall study and its limitations: In naive CD4+ repertoires of PTI patients, reduced CDR3 sharing between time points was observed after interruption began, whereas many sequences were found to be shared between end of interruption and 3 years later. Sorted CD45RA+ naive cells might include minor non-naive CD45RA+ populations such as EMRA or stem memory cells. The small number of patients is a limitation of the study, so the data should be interpreted with caution. An increase in the naive CD4+ Gini coefficient was observed by the end of treatment interruption, suggesting clonal expansion, and a return to baseline was observed by 3 years.

In light of the paper, this sample's treatment or condition label describes: PENTA 11 planned treatment interruption arm or continuous ART arm. The participants, all children from the United Kingdom aged 2 to 15 years, had been on at least three-drug ART for a minimum of 24 weeks. Cryopreserved PBMCs with at least 5 million viable cells were required; four candidate patients were excluded for low viable PBMC yield. Naive CD4+ CD45RA+ CD45RO- T cells were FACS-sorted from thawed PBMCs on a FACSAria III cell sorter. After sorting, the cells were fixed and RNA was extracted first with the RNeasy FFPE kit and then with the RNeasy Micro kit. This clonotype was counted at least ten times. The antigen it binds to is not known. One base away there is no much larger clone; base qualities are not given. Looking up the germline V gene (reference sequence) yields CDR1 MNHEY and CDR2 SMNVEV. The junction carries 25 bases between V and J, which are trimmed by 6 bases and 5 bases respectively. The CDR3 starts with the cysteine, ends with the phenylalanine, and has 17 residues. Solely the CDR3 DNA is kept, with 51 bases framed from the first base.

The library was generated by 3' RACE. TCR libraries were constructed from RNA with a 3' RACE protocol that used unique molecular identifiers to correct for PCR amplification bias. Amplicon libraries were pooled in groups of up to about 12 and sequenced on an Illumina MiSeq using v2 2x250 paired-end chemistry. In the original analysis: Reads were processed with Decombinator to assign V and J genes and CDR3, with barcode-based error and PCR bias correction. Before the Gini coefficient was calculated with the R ineq package, repertoires were subsampled to the same depth. GLIPH, Hamming distance and a shared triplet metric were used to assess CDR3 similarity. The public reads were run again by TCRdb, first through fastp at Q25 and then through MiXCR, and only productive beta chains were kept. Rows are combined by CDR3 protein, so each entry shows the most common genes and DNA. The V and J calls and clone size are TCRdb's, not the authors'. In this sample the table shows some 16,000 distinct CDR3 sequences, nearly 3.5% of which occur a single time. Jointly, the top ten make up around 5% of the sample.

This material consisted of CD45RA+ CD4+ T cells from PBMCs, taken from a donor given antiretroviral therapy, either interrupted or continuous. The sample's cell subset or site, from its label and the paper: naive CD4+ CD45RA+ CD45RO- T cells. The sequence was collected from a child aged 2-17 years with HIV. The chain is made from TRBV27 and TRBJ1-2, with the D gene too uncertain to name. The CDR3 protein: CASRGVSPRSALYGYTF. The DNA sequence is as follows: TGTGCCAGCAGAGGTGTATCTCCGCGCAGTGCCTTATATGGCTACACCTTC.